Listed here are 24 T cell receptor beta chains from one sample, sequenced in a study of cytomegalovirus exposure and HLA in healthy donors. PCR involved 60 Vbeta and 13 Jbeta primers. Profiling relied on immunoSEQ multiplex PCR, and the TCRdb table lists in-frame clones only, not all of them. The sample has 95,000 to 150,000 clones, about 83% seen once; the top ten hold more than 3.5%. The sample comprised PBMCs. These TCRs come from a woman between 40 and 55 years old in good health and CMV-seropositive.

This clone was seen a single time. This chain connects TRBV9 to TRBJ2-7; TRBD2 agrees at 9 bases. Trimming took 4 bases from V and 2 from J; bases not matched to a gene: 7. CDR1 and CDR2 from the germline V gene are SGDLS and YYNGEE. CDR3 size: 15 residues. The CDR3 DNA reads TGTGCCAGCAGCCCTACCGCGGGAGGGACCTACGAGCAGTACTTC. Encoded protein: CASSPTAGGTYEQYF.

The chain links TRBV2 to TRBJ2-1; TRBD2 might be the D (6 bases). This CDR3 is built from 13 residues. Germline CDR1 and CDR2: SNHLY and FYNNEI. Trimming removed 7 bases from V and 3 bases from J, with 10 bases in between. The CDR3 DNA sequence: TGTGCCAGCAACGTCGGGGGCTACAATGAGCAGTTCTTC. Protein product: CASNVGGYNEQFF.

The CDR3 DNA is TGTGCCAGCAGCTCGGGACAGGGGCTTTCTGCTTTCTTT. Amino acid sequence: CASSSGQGLSAFF. The chain recombines TRBV7-8 with TRBJ1-1; the match to TRBD1 covers 10 bases. CDR1 is SGHVS, CDR2 FQNEAQ, per germline. V was pared by 4 bases and J by 11 bases, with 7 bases of the junction left unmatched. The CDR3 runs to 13 residues.

The chain couples TRBV5-4 to TRBJ2-1; maybe TRBD2 (6 bases). Germline CDR1 is SGHNT and CDR2 is YYREEE (reference sequence). CDR3 length: 15 residues. Trimming took off 2 bases at V and 3 bases at J, with 12 bases between the two ends. CDR3 nucleotide sequence: TGTGCCAGCAGCTTTGTGGGGGGTCTCTACAATGAGCAGTTCTTC. It yields the protein CASSFVGGLYNEQFF.

This chain uses TRBV11-3 with TRBJ2-7, with TRBD2 matching 14 bases. The CDR3 contains 15 residues. Germline V lookup: CDR1 SGHNT, CDR2 YENEEA. Germline trimming cut 3 bases from V and 5 bases from J; bases unmatched to any gene: 3. CDR3 sequence reads: CASSLGTSGSDEQYF. Here the CDR3 DNA reads TGTGCCAGCAGCTTGGGGACTAGCGGGAGCGACGAGCAGTACTTC.

J is TRBJ2-6 and V is TRBV7-2; D call uncertain. The CDR3 spans 18 residues. Germline V lookup: CDR1 SGHTA, CDR2 FQGNSA. Deletions cut 0 bases from V and 3 bases from J, with 15 bases between. For the CDR3, the DNA is TGTGCCAGCAGCTTAGCTGTCGGGTGGCTAATTGGGGCCAACGTCCTGACTTTC. Residues: CASSLAVGWLIGANVLTF. The full variable domain, its missing parts supplied by reference TRBV7-2 and TRBJ2-6, is GAGVSQSPSNKVTEKGKDVELRCDPISGHTALYWYRQSLGQGLEFLIYFQGNSAPDKSGLPSDRFSAERTGGSVSTLTIQRTQQEDSAVYLCASSLAVGWLIGANVLTFGAGSRLTVL.

The CDR3 is CASSLDRAGEDEQFF. The CDR3 DNA reads as TGTGCCAGCAGCTTGGACAGGGCTGGAGAGGATGAGCAGTTCTTC. V is TRBV5-8 and J is TRBJ2-1; D is possibly TRBD1 (6 bases). The germline V and J ends were trimmed by 0 bases and 8 bases, with 15 bases remaining between them. The CDR3 loop spans 15 amino acids. Per germline, CDR1 SGHTS and CDR2 YDEGEE.

The rearrangement uses TRBV19 and TRBJ1-5; possibly TRBD1 for D (6 bases). V gave up 5 bases and J gave up 3 bases, with 14 bases separating them. From germline, CDR1 is LNHDA and CDR2 SQIVND (reference sequence). This CDR3 spans 15 amino acids. The CDR3 coding sequence is TGTGCCAGTAGTCTACGGACAGCTAACAATCAGCCCCAGCATTTT. Residues: CASSLRTANNQPQHF.

This chain links TRBV5-4 with TRBJ2-2; D not certain. The V end lost 6 bases, the J end lost 2 bases, and 11 bases lay between the germline ends. The CDR3 runs 14 residues. Germline-derived CDR1 and CDR2 are SGHNT and YYREEE (reference sequence). DNA for the CDR3: TGTGCCAGCACCCGCGGCCGAAACACCGGGGAGCTGTTTTTT. Translating gives CASTRGRNTGELFF.

V gene TRBV2 combines with J gene TRBJ2-3; no clear D. V dropped 0 bases and J dropped 4 bases, with 8 bases sitting between them. The CDR3 consists of 14 residues. Germline V gives CDR1 SNHLY, CDR2 FYNNEI. The CDR3 nucleotides are TGTGCCAGCAGTGAAGCGAGTACCCCAGATACGCAGTATTTT. It is translated as CASSEASTPDTQYF.

This clone has just a few counts. The V and J genes are TRBV10-3 and TRBJ1-1, with 8 positions matching TRBD1. This CDR3 has 14 amino acids. Losses at the gene ends were 6 bases for V and 1 base for J; bases not matched to a gene: 4. Germline assignment: CDR1 ENHRY and CDR2 SYGVKD. The CDR3 sequence: CAISLTGENTEAFF. DNA of the CDR3: TGTGCCATCAGCCTGACAGGGGAGAACACTGAAGCTTTCTTT.

V is TRBV28 and J is TRBJ2-6; 7 positions agree with TRBD2. With 4 bases clipped from V and 0 bases from J, the junction kept 9 bases outside the gene matches. This CDR3 is 18 amino acids long. From germline, CDR1 is MDHEN and CDR2 SYDVKM. Written as DNA, the CDR3 is TGTGCCAGCAGTTCCCCGTCAGCGGGACTCTCTGGGGCCAACGTCCTGACTTTC. Encoded protein: CASSSPSAGLSGANVLTF.

V usage is TRBV6-5 and J usage is TRBJ1-1; D unclear. Germline values: CDR1 MNHEY, CDR2 SVGAGI. CDR3 length equals 13 residues. Trimming took 3 bases from V and 1 from J, leaving 6 bases between them. Here the CDR3 reads CASSYNTNTEAFF. CDR3 DNA: TGTGCCAGCAGTTATAACACGAACACTGAAGCTTTCTTT.

The genes are TRBV4-3 and TRBJ1-2; weak D call: TRBD1 (5 bases). CDR1 is LGHNA and CDR2 is YSLEER in the germline V gene. Trimming cost V 0 bases and J 5 bases, with 19 bases left between them. This CDR3 has 17 residues. This chain's CDR3 is CASSQDVAQAVFYGYTF. The CDR3 DNA is TGCGCCAGCAGCCAAGATGTGGCACAGGCGGTCTTTTATGGCTACACCTTC.

J is TRBJ2-7 and V is TRBV19; TRBD1 aligns across 9 bases. The germline gives CDR1 LNHDA, CDR2 SQIVND (reference sequence). J was trimmed by 3 bases and V by 5 bases; bases with no gene match: 8. This CDR3 is 15 amino acids long. The CDR3 sequence: CASSPRTGVFYEQYF. CDR3 sequence (DNA): TGTGCCAGTAGTCCACGGACAGGGGTATTCTACGAGCAGTACTTC.

This sequence joins TRBV28 and TRBJ2-3, with 9 bases that match TRBD1. There are 19 residues in the CDR3. Trimming cost V 3 bases and J 3 bases; bases outside gene matches: 16. Germline V gives CDR1 MDHEN, CDR2 SYDVKM. The CDR3, as DNA: TGTGCCAGCAGTTTCGGGCCCTCTGCCCCGGGACAGGGAACAGATACGCAGTATTTT. This sequence encodes CASSFGPSAPGQGTDTQYF. The whole variable domain, remainder taken from reference TRBV28 and TRBJ2-3, is DVKVTQSSRYLVKRTGEKVFLECVQDMDHENMFWYRQDPGLGLRLIYFSYDVKMKEKGDIPEGYSVSREKKERFSLILESASTNQTSMYLCASSFGPSAPGQGTDTQYFGPGTRLTVL.

The rearrangement links TRBV11-2 to TRBJ1-1; no clear D. From germline, CDR1 is SGHAT and CDR2 FQNNGV. The length of the CDR3 is 13 residues. Trimming cost V 5 bases and J 0 bases, with 7 bases left between them. CDR3 sequence (DNA): TGTGCCAGCAGCACTAGGTTGAACACTGAAGCTTTCTTT. Translated, it gives CASSTRLNTEAFF.

The chain combines TRBV6-6 with TRBJ2-7, with 7 bases that match TRBD2. The length of the CDR3 is 14 residues. V lost 4 bases to trimming and J lost 6 bases; unmatched junction nucleotides: 9. The V gene's germline CDR1 is MNHNY and CDR2 SVGAGI (reference sequence). DNA of the CDR3: TGTGCCAGCAGTTCGGCTAGCGGAGCTGGCGAGCAGTACTTC. Amino acids: CASSSASGAGEQYF.

This clone appeared a few times. CDR3 region: CASSLRQGPNTGELFF. The CDR3 nucleotides are TGTGCCAGCAGCTTACGGCAGGGCCCGAACACCGGGGAGCTGTTTTTT. This chain joins TRBV7-9 and TRBJ2-2, with D perhaps TRBD1 (5 bases). This CDR3 contains 16 residues. CDR1 is SEHNR and CDR2 is FQNEAQ in the germline V gene (reference sequence). Trimming removed 2 bases at V and 0 bases at J, with 10 bases between.

This sequence joins TRBV28 and TRBJ1-2; D is unclear. CDR1 MDHEN and CDR2 SYDVKM come from the germline V gene. CDR3 length: 15 amino acids. Trimming pared 2 bases from V and 0 bases from J, leaving 10 bases between. The CDR3 DNA follows: TGTGCCAGCAGTTTAAGATACAGTTCTAACTATGGCTACACCTTC. It encodes CASSLRYSSNYGYTF.

This clone was recorded only once. The V call is TRBV5-1, the J call TRBJ2-5; possible D gene TRBD1, 6 bases. Germline V CDR1 and CDR2: SGHRS, YFSETQ. V lost 3 bases to trimming and J lost 4 bases, with 22 bases between them. The CDR3 loop spans 17 amino acids. The CDR3 DNA reads TGCGCCAGCAGCTCGCTGAACAGGGACGTAAGGGGAGAGACCCAGTACTTC. Protein: CASSSLNRDVRGETQYF. The full variable domain, in which reference TRBV5-1 and TRBJ2-5 provide the parts outside the CDR3, is KAGVTQTPRYLIKTRGQQVTLSCSPISGHRSVSWYQQTPGQGLQFLFEYFSETQRNKGNFPGRFSGRQFSNSRSEMNVSTLELGDSALYLCASSSLNRDVRGETQYFGPGTRLLVL.

This chain links TRBV5-5 with TRBJ2-7, with D unresolved. CDR3 length equals 13 residues. CDR1 and CDR2 (germline): SGHKS, YYEKEE (reference sequence). V lost 2 bases and J lost 3, with 9 bases in between. CDR3 in DNA: TGTGCCAGCAGCTTCAGATCGGGCTACGAGCAGTACTTC. It translates to CASSFRSGYEQYF.

The chain carries TRBV10-3 and TRBJ1-4; TRBD1 might be the D (5 bases). The CDR3 consists of 13 residues. Trimming removed 4 bases at V and 7 bases at J, with 10 bases between. CDR1 ENHRY and CDR2 SYGVKD come from the germline V gene. CDR3: CAISAGKGEKLFF. For the CDR3, the DNA is TGTGCCATCAGTGCAGGGAAGGGTGAAAAACTGTTTTTT.

CDR3 sequence (DNA): TGTGCCAGCAGCTTCCTGTCAGGTAGGGGTTTCGGCACTGAAGCTTTCTTT. This sequence encodes CASSFLSGRGFGTEAFF. V gene TRBV11-2 combines with J gene TRBJ1-1, with a tentative D call TRBD1 (5 bases). Germline V CDR1 and CDR2: SGHAT, FQNNGV. Deletions cut 3 bases from V and 4 bases from J, with 21 bases between. CDR3 size: 17 residues.